A single sample is the source of the 23 T cell receptor beta chains below, sequenced in a study of OX40 agonist ivuxolimab in advanced cancers. Assay used: immunoSEQ multiplex PCR; TCRdb lists only in-frame clones, some missing. Among about 40,000 clones, 80% to 90% were seen once, and the ten largest hold over 0.55%. The sequences come from CD4+ or CD8+ T cells sorted from blood, collected in a trial of the OX40 agonist ivuxolimab. The receptor source for this set is an adult with an advanced solid tumor such as melanoma, head and neck, liver or kidney cancer.

The chain uses TRBV6-1 and TRBJ1-1, with 9 bases fitting TRBD1. CDR3 length: 14 amino acids. Germline CDR1 reads MNHNS; CDR2 reads SASEGT. V lost 6 bases, J lost 1 base, and 3 bases stayed unmatched. CDR3 amino acids: CASSLGQGNTEAFF. DNA of the CDR3: TGTGCCAGCAGCTTGGGACAGGGGAACACTGAAGCTTTCTTT.

The chain uses TRBV10-3 and TRBJ1-1, with TRBD1 matching over 7 bases. Germline V gene data show CDR1 as ENHRY and CDR2 as SYGVKD. The length of the CDR3 is 17 residues. V gave up 3 bases and J gave up 6 bases; unmatched junction bases: 16. CDR3 sequence (DNA): TGTGCCATCAGTGACTCCTTGGAAGGGGGCGGCGGGTCTGAAGCTTTCTTT. Protein: CAISDSLEGGGGSEAFF.

The chain combines TRBV18 with TRBJ1-1; D uncertain. V was shortened by 2 bases and J by 5 bases, with 12 bases between the two germline ends. Germline V gene data show CDR1 as KGHSH and CDR2 as LQKENI. CDR3 length: 14 amino acids. CDR3: CASSPRAQGTEAFF. The CDR3, as DNA: TGTGCCAGCTCACCAAGGGCCCAAGGGACTGAAGCTTTCTTT.

This clone was seen just once. V gene TRBV7-2 combines with J gene TRBJ2-1; D might be TRBD1 (5 bases). Trimming took 7 bases from V and 7 from J, leaving 17 bases between them. The germline V gene encodes CDR1 SGHTA and CDR2 FQGNSA. The CDR3 is made up of 14 amino acids. CDR3 bases: TGTGCCAGCAACCTCGGGCGCCACAGGAATGAGCAGTTCTTC. Its protein is CASNLGRHRNEQFF.

The chain carries TRBV27 and TRBJ1-2, with D possibly being TRBD1 (6 bases). The CDR3 loop spans 15 amino acids. V was cut by 5 bases and J by 3 bases, with 16 bases left in between. Germline V CDR1 and CDR2: MNHEY, SMNVEV (reference sequence). DNA of the CDR3: TGTGCCAGCAGTCCCCACAGGGAAATGGACTATGGCTACACCTTC. It is translated as CASSPHREMDYGYTF.

CDR3 DNA sequence: TGCGCCAGCAGCTTGACGGGGGCGGCGGGTACTGAAGCTTTCTTT. Translation gives CASSLTGAAGTEAFF. The chain carries TRBV5-1 and TRBJ1-1; D is perhaps TRBD1 (6 bases). Trimming took off 1 base at V and 5 bases at J, with 15 bases between the two ends. This CDR3 is built from 15 residues. Per germline, CDR1 SGHRS and CDR2 YFSETQ. The whole variable domain, filled in from reference TRBV5-1 and TRBJ1-1, reads KAGVTQTPRYLIKTRGQQVTLSCSPISGHRSVSWYQQTPGQGLQFLFEYFSETQRNKGNFPGRFSGRQFSNSRSEMNVSTLELGDSALYLCASSLTGAAGTEAFFGQGTRLTVV.

The chain couples TRBV18 to TRBJ2-5, with D unclear. Looked up from germline, CDR1 is KGHSH and CDR2 is LQKENI. This CDR3 is 13 amino acids long. Trimming removed 0 bases at V and 5 bases at J, with 7 bases between. CDR3 protein: CASSPPGFETQYF. DNA of the CDR3: TGTGCCAGCTCACCACCGGGTTTTGAGACCCAGTACTTC.

The CDR3 bases are TGTGCCAGCAGTGAATGGCCCTCTCTGGGCACTGAAGCTTTCTTT. Translation gives CASSEWPSLGTEAFF. The V call is TRBV25-1, the J call TRBJ1-1, with no clear D. Germline CDR1 and CDR2: MGHDK and SYGVNS. This CDR3 contains 15 residues. The ends were cut back, 1 base at V and 4 bases at J, with 13 bases in the middle. Variable domain in full (rest from reference TRBV25-1 and TRBJ1-1): EADIYQTPRYLVIGTGKKITLECSQTMGHDKMYWYQQDPGMELHLIHYSYGVNSTEKGDLSSESTVSRIRTEHFPLTLESARPSHTSQYLCASSEWPSLGTEAFFGQGTRLTVV.

The chain's CDR3 is CAISGTGRGYTF. CDR3 in DNA: TGTGCCATCAGTGGGACAGGGCGCGGCTACACCTTC. The chain carries TRBV10-3 and TRBJ1-2; 8 nucleotides agree with TRBD1. CDR1 and CDR2 from the germline V gene are ENHRY and SYGVKD. The CDR3 covers 12 residues. The ends lost 4 bases at V and 8 bases at J; junction bases unmatched: 3.

The chain has TRBV19 and TRBJ2-6; 9 positions agree with TRBD1. Trimming removed 5 bases from V and 3 bases from J; junction bases left unmatched: 11. The CDR3 length is 18 residues. Per the germline V gene, CDR1 is LNHDA and CDR2 is SQIVND (reference sequence). The CDR3 DNA reads as TGTGCCAGTAGTCGCCCGGGACAGGGCTTCTTTGGGGCCAACGTCCTGACTTTC. The encoded protein is CASSRPGQGFFGANVLTF.

The sample holds one count of this clone. The V gene is TRBV5-4, the J gene TRBJ2-7; TRBD2 agrees at 9 bases. The germline V gene encodes CDR1 SGHNT and CDR2 YYREEE (reference sequence). The CDR3 loop spans 16 amino acids. V was pared by 4 bases and J by 7 bases, with 15 bases of the junction left unmatched. The CDR3 bases are TGTGCCAGCAGCCCCAAGGGCGGGGGGGTGCTTGGGGAGCAGTACTTC. Translation gives CASSPKGGGVLGEQYF.

This chain joins TRBV9 and TRBJ2-7; D possibly corresponds to TRBD1 (6 bases). V lost 0 bases to trimming and J lost 2 bases, with 12 bases between them. The germline gives CDR1 SGDLS, CDR2 YYNGEE. The CDR3 loop spans 15 amino acids. DNA of the CDR3: TGTGCCAGCAGCGTAGGGGCAGGGGCAACCTACGAGCAGTACTTC. Its protein is CASSVGAGATYEQYF.

The CDR3 sequence: CASSSTGGSSEQYF. CDR3 nucleotide sequence: TGTGCCAGCAGTTCCACAGGGGGGAGTTCCGAGCAGTACTTC. The rearrangement uses TRBV6-5 and TRBJ2-7; 8 nucleotides agree with TRBD1. This CDR3 contains 14 residues. CDR1 MNHEY and CDR2 SVGAGI come from the germline V gene. Losses at the gene ends were 4 bases for V and 6 bases for J; bases not matched to a gene: 8.

The chain has TRBV9 and TRBJ2-7; TRBD1 matches at 9 bases. Germline assignment: CDR1 SGDLS and CDR2 YYNGEE. Losses at the gene ends were 2 bases for V and 5 bases for J; bases not matched to a gene: 2. The CDR3 consists of 13 residues. CDR3 loop: CASSVGQGNEQYF. In nucleotides, the CDR3 is TGTGCCAGCAGCGTTGGACAGGGGAACGAGCAGTACTTC.

V and J are TRBV9 and TRBJ1-2; 9 bases fit TRBD1. V shed 4 bases and J 3 bases; nucleotides not matched to a gene: 4. The CDR3 loop spans 14 amino acids. The germline V gene has CDR1 SGDLS and CDR2 YYNGEE. DNA of the CDR3: TGTGCCAGCAGCAGGGACAGGGCAGACTATGGCTACACCTTC. Its protein product is CASSRDRADYGYTF.

The rearrangement links TRBV5-4 to TRBJ2-1, with 9 bases aligning to TRBD2. The CDR3 runs to 16 residues. Germline trimming cut 4 bases from V and 3 bases from J; bases unmatched to any gene: 8. Per germline, CDR1 SGHNT and CDR2 YYREEE (reference sequence). The CDR3 region is CASSSGGLRNYNEQFF. The CDR3 coding sequence is TGTGCCAGCAGCAGCGGGGGGCTACGGAACTACAATGAGCAGTTCTTC. The full variable domain, in which reference TRBV5-4 and TRBJ2-1 provide the parts outside the CDR3, is ETGVTQSPTHLIKTRGQQVTLRCSSQSGHNTVSWYQQALGQGPQFIFQYYREEENGRGNFPPRFSGLQFPNYSSELNVNALELDDSALYLCASSSGGLRNYNEQFFGPGTRLTVL.

The V and J genes are TRBV6-1 and TRBJ1-5; D is unresolved. The germline gives CDR1 MNHNS, CDR2 SASEGT. This CDR3 has 11 amino acids. V lost 8 bases, J lost 9 bases, and 11 bases lay in between. The CDR3 here is CASSPPGPQHF. The CDR3 region has the DNA TGTGCCAGCTCCCCGCCGGGGCCCCAGCATTTT.

This rearrangement joins TRBV6-1 to TRBJ1-5; D possibly corresponds to TRBD1 (5 bases). This CDR3 contains 17 residues. The germline CDR1 and CDR2 sequences are MNHNS and SASEGT. V lost 2 bases, J lost 3 bases, and 17 bases lay in between. CDR3 sequence reads: CASSEPRDFGPNQPQHF. CDR3 sequence (DNA): TGTGCCAGCAGTGAACCCAGGGACTTCGGCCCCAATCAGCCCCAGCATTTT.

The chain recombines TRBV28 with TRBJ1-2, with TRBD1 as a possible D gene (6 bases). CDR1 is MDHEN, CDR2 SYDVKM, per germline. Trimming pared 3 bases from V and 6 bases from J, leaving 23 bases between. The CDR3 consists of 17 residues. CDR3 nucleotide sequence: TGTGCCAGCAGTTTCGCGGGAGGTCAGGGGTCGGTCAATGGCTACACCTTC. Protein: CASSFAGGQGSVNGYTF.

The V and J genes are TRBV6-5 and TRBJ2-3; 8 bases map to TRBD1. The germline CDR1 and CDR2 sequences are MNHEY and SVGAGI. The CDR3 is 15 amino acids. V lost 2 bases, J lost 4 bases, and 5 bases stayed unmatched. CDR3 nucleotides: TGTGCCAGCAGTTACCAGACAGGGGCTGCAGATACGCAGTATTTT. It yields the protein CASSYQTGAADTQYF.

The chain employs TRBV7-2 and TRBJ1-5; tentative D call: TRBD1 (5 bases). V lost 5 bases, J lost 2 bases, and 13 bases lay in between. Germline CDR1 is SGHTA and CDR2 is FQGNSA. This CDR3 spans 15 amino acids. For the CDR3, the DNA is TGTGCCAGCAGCCCCGGGACGGGGGGCAATCAGCCCCAGCATTTT. It is translated as CASSPGTGGNQPQHF. The variable domain in full, with the rest retrieved from reference TRBV7-2 and TRBJ1-5, is GAGVSQSPSNKVTEKGKDVELRCDPISGHTALYWYRQSLGQGLEFLIYFQGNSAPDKSGLPSDRFSAERTGGSVSTLTIQRTQQEDSAVYLCASSPGTGGNQPQHFGDGTRLSIL.

The rearrangement uses TRBV28 and TRBJ2-7; possible D gene TRBD1, 6 bases. CDR1 and CDR2 from the germline V gene are MDHEN and SYDVKM. Trimming pared 5 bases from V and 7 bases from J, leaving 15 bases between. The CDR3 covers 13 residues. CDR3 in amino acids: CASSQGNGREQYF. The CDR3 DNA reads TGTGCCAGCAGTCAGGGGAATGGAAGGGAGCAGTACTTC.

The rearrangement joins TRBV6-6 to TRBJ2-7; 7 nucleotides align to TRBD2. The germline V gene has CDR1 MNHNY and CDR2 SVGAGI (reference sequence). The CDR3 covers 15 residues. Trimming removed 2 bases from V and 0 bases from J; junction bases left unmatched: 4. CDR3 coding DNA: TGTGCCAGCAGTTACGATGAGCGGGGCTCCTACGAGCAGTACTTC. Translating gives CASSYDERGSYEQYF.